The rows below give T cell receptor beta chains drawn from one sample of a study of blood T cells in healthy people across ages. TCRdb recomputed calls from the 5' RACE reads with MiXCR, one row per CDR3 protein. The sample carries about 630,000 distinct CDR3 sequences, approximately 21% recorded once. The sample taken for sequencing was blood. Receptors were obtained from an older man in good health. CDR3s include the opening cysteine and the closing phenylalanine or tryptophan. D genes are given only for firm matches. Rows may omit the clone size; those that give it use once, few, many or a size class.

V,D,J,size,CDR3,DNA
TRBV15,-,TRBJ2-1,-,CATSRNSVTDRGEQFF,TGTGCCACCAGCAGGAACAGCGTTACCGACCGAGGTGAGCAGTTCTTC
TRBV5-1,TRBD1,TRBJ2-3,few,CASSKGTGITDTQYF,TGCGCCAGCAGCAAGGGGACAGGGATCACAGATACGCAGTATTTT
TRBV10-3,-,TRBJ2-7,few,CAISPSRDPYEQYF,TGTGCCATCAGTCCCTCGCGGGATCCCTACGAGCAGTACTTC
TRBV28,TRBD1,TRBJ2-3,-,CASIRTGVSTDTQYF,TGTGCCAGCATCCGGACAGGGGTTAGCACAGATACGCAGTATTTT
TRBV7-9,TRBD2,TRBJ2-3,-,CASSLVASGYFTDTQYF,TGTGCCAGCAGCTTAGTAGCTAGCGGATACTTCACAGATACGCAGTATTTT
TRBV6-5,TRBD1,TRBJ2-1,few,CASSFRSDRADEQFF,TGTGCCAGCAGTTTCCGCTCGGACAGGGCTGATGAGCAGTTCTTC
TRBV27,-,TRBJ2-2,-,CASSLQSHIGELFF,TGTGCCAGCAGTTTACAGAGTCATATCGGGGAGCTGTTTTTT
TRBV4-3,-,TRBJ2-7,-,CASSQVASSYEQYF,TGCGCCAGCAGCCAAGTTGCAAGCTCCTACGAGCAGTACTTC
TRBV7-6,-,TRBJ1-3,once,CASSLAGSSIAGNTIYF,TGTGCCAGCAGCTTAGCAGGGAGCTCGATAGCTGGAAACACCATATATTTT
TRBV5-1,TRBD1,TRBJ1-1,-,CASSPGQGNPEAFF,TGCGCCAGCAGCCCGGGACAGGGGAACCCTGAAGCTTTCTTT
TRBV10-3,-,TRBJ2-5,-,CAISGLVGQQETQYF,TGTGCCATCAGTGGCCTGGTAGGACAGCAAGAGACCCAGTACTTC
TRBV28,TRBD2,TRBJ2-7,-,CGRDYLVYEQYF,TGTGGAAGGGACTATCTAGTCTACGAGCAGTACTTC
TRBV28,-,TRBJ2-1,few,CASRPSGLTGDTYNEQFF,TGTGCCAGCAGACCTAGCGGACTGACAGGGGATACCTACAATGAGCAGTTCTTC
TRBV6-2/TRBV6-3,-,TRBJ2-3,few,CAGTWSDYNYTDTQYF,TGTGCCGGCACCTGGTCGGACTATAACTACACAGATACGCAGTATTTT
TRBV4-3,-,TRBJ2-1,-,CASSQGLERSYNEQFF,TGCGCCAGCAGCCAAGGACTAGAACGCTCCTACAATGAGCAGTTCTTC
TRBV20-1,-,TRBJ2-1,-,CSATRKSSYNEQFF,TGCAGTGCAACGAGGAAATCCTCCTACAATGAGCAGTTCTTC
TRBV9,TRBD1,TRBJ1-2,-,CASSEVGTGNIYGYTF,TGTGCCAGCAGCGAGGTAGGGACAGGGAACATTTATGGCTACACCTTC
TRBV28,TRBD2,TRBJ2-1,few,CASSPTLSGGSNEQFF,TGTGCCAGCAGCCCTACCTTATCGGGAGGGTCCAATGAGCAGTTCTTC
TRBV5-1,-,TRBJ1-2,many,CASSPGQGYGYTF,TGTGCCAGCAGTCCGGGACAAGGGTATGGCTACACCTTC
TRBV7-8,-,TRBJ1-3,few,CASSLEQARNTIYF,TGTGCCAGCAGCTTAGAACAGGCCCGGAACACCATATATTTT
TRBV5-1,TRBD1,TRBJ2-7,few,CASSLSLRQGAGYEQYF,TGCGCCAGCAGCTTATCCCTTCGACAGGGGGCCGGCTACGAGCAGTACTTC
TRBV7-2,-,TRBJ1-2,few,CASSLGGLGGYGYTF,TGTGCCAGCAGCTTAGGAGGACTGGGGGGCTATGGCTACACCTTC
TRBV28,-,TRBJ2-5,few,CASSFRAGLPETQYF,TGTGCCAGCAGTTTTAGGGCAGGGCTTCCAGAGACCCAGTACTTC
TRBV25-1,-,TRBJ2-2,many,CASSEGGYTGELFF,TGTGCCAGCAGTGAAGGCGGGTACACCGGGGAGCTGTTTTTT
TRBV7-9,-,TRBJ2-1,few,CASSLVSGTTDEQFF,TGTGCCAGCAGCTTAGTATCTGGGACCACGGATGAGCAGTTCTTC
TRBV6-1,-,TRBJ2-1,few,CASNLDRPGWNEQFF,TGTGCCAGCAACTTGGACAGACCGGGATGGAATGAGCAGTTCTTC
TRBV15,-,TRBJ2-5,many,CATSLVGETQYF,TGTGCCACCAGTTTAGTCGGAGAGACCCAGTACTTC
TRBV2,TRBD1,TRBJ1-5,few,CASTTGQGHQPQHF,TGTGCCAGCACGACGGGACAGGGACATCAGCCCCAGCATTTT
TRBV29-1,-,TRBJ2-3,-,CSVRASGTDTQYF,TGCAGCGTTCGGGCTAGCGGCACAGATACGCAGTATTTT
TRBV20-1,TRBD2,TRBJ2-7,few,CSAGSRDYYEQYF,TGCAGTGCTGGCTCCCGGGACTACTACGAGCAGTACTTC
TRBV7-6,TRBD1,TRBJ2-7,few,CASNTNRGAYEQYF,TGTGCCAGCAACACAAACAGGGGGGCCTACGAGCAGTACTTC
TRBV2,-,TRBJ2-6,few,CASEGTGANVLTF,TGTGCCTCCGAGGGGACTGGGGCCAACGTCCTGACTTTC
TRBV12-3/TRBV12-4,-,TRBJ2-1,-,CASSFRGAMNSYNEQFF,TGTGCCAGCAGTTTTCGGGGGGCCATGAACTCCTACAATGAGCAGTTCTTC
TRBV7-6,TRBD1,TRBJ1-4,few,CASSFRTGGFTNEKLFF,TGTGCCAGCAGCTTCAGGACAGGGGGCTTCACTAATGAAAAACTGTTTTTT
TRBV18,TRBD1,TRBJ2-7,-,CASSSGQKYEQYF,TGTGCCAGCTCGTCGGGACAGAAATACGAGCAGTACTTC
TRBV20-1,TRBD2,TRBJ2-1,few,CSAIAGAGNEQFF,TGCAGTGCTATAGCGGGAGCCGGCAATGAGCAGTTCTTC
TRBV15,-,TRBJ2-5,few,CATSRDIRETQYF,TGTGCCACCAGCAGAGATATTCGGGAGACCCAGTACTTC
TRBV29-1,TRBD1,TRBJ2-3,few,CSVEEGKDRVADTQYF,TGCAGCGTTGAAGAAGGAAAGGACAGGGTGGCAGATACGCAGTATTTT
TRBV13,-,TRBJ1-2,-,CASSLGSSPPWGYTF,TGTGCCAGCAGCTTAGGCTCTTCTCCACCGTGGGGCTACACCTTC
TRBV4-1,-,TRBJ2-1,few,CASSWREPLSEQFF,TGCGCCAGCAGCTGGCGGGAACCCCTCAGCGAGCAGTTCTTC
TRBV2,TRBD1,TRBJ2-1,-,CASSDLGQGTYNEQFF,TGTGCCAGCAGTGACCTCGGACAGGGAACCTACAATGAGCAGTTCTTC
TRBV7-3,TRBD1,TRBJ2-5,-,CASSLPFGQEIQETQYF,TGTGCCAGCAGCTTACCGTTTGGACAGGAGATACAAGAGACCCAGTACTTC
TRBV12-3/TRBV12-4,TRBD2,TRBJ2-1,-,CASNSLAGANEQFF,TGTGCCAGCAACTCACTAGCGGGAGCTAATGAGCAGTTCTTC
TRBV4-3,-,TRBJ1-2,few,CASSQVSADYGYTF,TGCGCCAGCAGCCAAGTATCAGCCGACTATGGCTACACCTTC
TRBV3-1,-,TRBJ1-1,few,CASSQDRGTLEAFF,TGTGCCAGCAGCCAAGATCGGGGGACACTTGAAGCTTTCTTT
TRBV5-1,-,TRBJ2-1,-,CASSLSGIPGPEQFF,TGCGCCAGCAGCCTCTCCGGGATCCCGGGCCCCGAGCAGTTCTTC